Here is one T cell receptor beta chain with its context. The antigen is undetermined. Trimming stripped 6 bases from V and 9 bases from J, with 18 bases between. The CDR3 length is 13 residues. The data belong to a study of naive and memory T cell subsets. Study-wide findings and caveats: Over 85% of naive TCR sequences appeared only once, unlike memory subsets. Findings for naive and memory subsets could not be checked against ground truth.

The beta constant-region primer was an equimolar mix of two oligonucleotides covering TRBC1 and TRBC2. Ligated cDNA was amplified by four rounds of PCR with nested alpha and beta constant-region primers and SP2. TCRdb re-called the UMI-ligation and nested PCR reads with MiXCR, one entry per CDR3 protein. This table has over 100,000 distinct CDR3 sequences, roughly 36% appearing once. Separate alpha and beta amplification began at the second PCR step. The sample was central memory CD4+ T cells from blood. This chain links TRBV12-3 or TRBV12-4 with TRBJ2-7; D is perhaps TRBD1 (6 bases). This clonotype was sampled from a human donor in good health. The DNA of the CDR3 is TGTGCCAGCAGCAGGACCCAAGAGGGGGTGCAGTACTTC. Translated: CASSRTQEGVQYF.